This TCR beta chain was recorded in a study of sequential checkpoint blockade in melanoma. The wider study: Twenty-two patients had matched tumor biopsies before treatment and at week 13 after nivolumab or ipilimumab alone.

This CDR3 spans 14 amino acids. Deletions cut 0 bases from V and 11 bases from J, with 16 bases between. The germline V gene encodes CDR1 ENHRY and CDR2 SYGVKD. Indicated treatment: randomized to nivolumab then ipilimumab (arm A) or the reverse (arm B). Assay used: immunoSEQ multiplex PCR; TCRdb lists only in-frame clones, some missing. The sample contains about 900 clones, roughly 20% of which appear only once. The sequences come from tumor tissue (inferred from file names), collected from a patient given nivolumab and ipilimumab in sequence. This sequence was found in a human donor with melanoma. The genes are TRBV10-3 and TRBJ1-1, with D perhaps matching TRBD1 (6 bases). The CDR3 DNA reads TGTGCCATCAGTGAGTCGAGGGGGGGCACAGCGGCTTTCTTT. Its translation is CAISESRGGTAAFF.